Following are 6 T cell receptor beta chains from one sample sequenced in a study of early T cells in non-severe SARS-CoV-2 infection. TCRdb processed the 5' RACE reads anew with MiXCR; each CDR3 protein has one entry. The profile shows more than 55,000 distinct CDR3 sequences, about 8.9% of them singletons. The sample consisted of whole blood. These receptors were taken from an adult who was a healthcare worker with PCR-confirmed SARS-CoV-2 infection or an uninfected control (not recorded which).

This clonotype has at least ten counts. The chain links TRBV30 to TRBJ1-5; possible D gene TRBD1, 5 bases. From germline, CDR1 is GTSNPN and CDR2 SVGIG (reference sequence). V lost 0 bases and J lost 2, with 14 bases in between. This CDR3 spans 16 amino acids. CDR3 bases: TGTGCCTGGAGTGTACGGAGAGGGGCGCGCAATCAGCCCCAGCATTTT. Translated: CAWSVRRGARNQPQHF.

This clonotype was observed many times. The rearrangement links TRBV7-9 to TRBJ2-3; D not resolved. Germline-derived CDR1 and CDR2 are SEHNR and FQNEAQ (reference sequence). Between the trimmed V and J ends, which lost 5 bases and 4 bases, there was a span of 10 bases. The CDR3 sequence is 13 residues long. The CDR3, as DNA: TGTGCCAGCAGCCCTACCGCCCCAGATACGCAGTATTTT. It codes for CASSPTAPDTQYF.

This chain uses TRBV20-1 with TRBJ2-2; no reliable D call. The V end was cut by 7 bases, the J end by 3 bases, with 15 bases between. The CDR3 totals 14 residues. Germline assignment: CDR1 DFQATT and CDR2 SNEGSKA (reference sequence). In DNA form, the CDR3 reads TGCAGTGTGGCCACCCGCTCGGACACCGGGGAGCTGTTTTTT. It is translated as CSVATRSDTGELFF.

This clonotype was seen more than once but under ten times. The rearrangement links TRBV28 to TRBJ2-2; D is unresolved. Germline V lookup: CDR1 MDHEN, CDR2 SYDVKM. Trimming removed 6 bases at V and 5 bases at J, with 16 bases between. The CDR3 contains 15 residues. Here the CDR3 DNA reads TGTGCCAGCAGAACAGAGGCCCTGGGAACCGGGGAGCTGTTTTTT. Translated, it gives CASRTEALGTGELFF. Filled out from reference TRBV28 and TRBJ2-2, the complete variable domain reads DVKVTQSSRYLVKRTGEKVFLECVQDMDHENMFWYRQDPGLGLRLIYFSYDVKMKEKGDIPEGYSVSREKKERFSLILESASTNQTSMYLCASRTEALGTGELFFGEGSRLTVL.

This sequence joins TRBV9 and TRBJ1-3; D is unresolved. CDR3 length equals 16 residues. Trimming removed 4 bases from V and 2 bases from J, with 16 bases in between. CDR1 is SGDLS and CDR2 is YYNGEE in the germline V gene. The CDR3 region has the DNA TGTGCCAGCAGCCCCCGGACGCGGAGCCCTGGAAACACCATATATTTT. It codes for CASSPRTRSPGNTIYF.

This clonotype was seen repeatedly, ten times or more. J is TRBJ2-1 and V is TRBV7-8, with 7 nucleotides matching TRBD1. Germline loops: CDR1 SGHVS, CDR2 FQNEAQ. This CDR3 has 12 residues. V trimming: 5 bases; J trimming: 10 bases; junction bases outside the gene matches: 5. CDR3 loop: CASSQLDREQFF. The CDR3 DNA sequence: TGTGCCAGCAGCCAATTGGACAGGGAGCAGTTCTTC.